This is a list of T cell receptor beta chains from one sample in a study of low-dose radiotherapy and immunotherapy resistance in tumors. TCRdb called the reads again in MiXCR, with one record for every CDR3 protein. The sample lists around 80,000 distinct CDR3 sequences; 15% to 20% were seen once. The source material was PBMCs, sampled after low-dose radiotherapy plus immunotherapy. The receptors originated from a male donor with prostate cancer. CDR3s include the opening cysteine and the closing phenylalanine or tryptophan. The D gene is left open where the match is weak. Clone size is shown for a subset of rows, as once, few, many or a class of expanded clone.

CDR3nt: TGTGCCAGCAGCTTAGATGCGGGGAACACCGGGGAGCTGTTTTTT; CDR3aa: CASSLDAGNTGELFF; j_gene: TRBJ2-2; d_gene: .; v_gene: TRBV7-2; abundance: many
CDR3nt: TGTGCCAGCAGTCCCGCCCCTGCTAGCGGGGCCTACGAGCAGTACTTC; CDR3aa: CASSPAPASGAYEQYF; j_gene: TRBJ2-7; d_gene: TRBD2; v_gene: TRBV7-8; abundance: .
CDR3nt: TGTGCCAGCAGTTTACAGGGAGGCACAGATACGCAGTATTTT; CDR3aa: CASSLQGGTDTQYF; j_gene: TRBJ2-3; d_gene: .; v_gene: TRBV28; abundance: many
CDR3nt: TGTGCCAGCAGTCCAAACAGGGCCTACGAGCAGTACTTC; CDR3aa: CASSPNRAYEQYF; j_gene: TRBJ2-7; d_gene: .; v_gene: TRBV27; abundance: .
CDR3nt: TGTGCCAGCAGCTTCGGCGGGGTAGCCTACGAGCAGTACTTC; CDR3aa: CASSFGGVAYEQYF; j_gene: TRBJ2-7; d_gene: .; v_gene: TRBV5-6; abundance: .
CDR3nt: TGTGCCAGTTCTGGAGCTGGGGGGACCTACGAGCAGTACTTC; CDR3aa: CASSGAGGTYEQYF; j_gene: TRBJ2-7; d_gene: .; v_gene: TRBV28; abundance: .
CDR3nt: TGCAGTGCTAGAGACCCCCCGCCCCAGCATTTT; CDR3aa: CSARDPPPQHF; j_gene: TRBJ1-5; d_gene: .; v_gene: TRBV20-1; abundance: many
CDR3nt: TGTGCCTGGAGTGACGGAGGAGGGACTGAAGCTTTCTTT; CDR3aa: CAWSDGGGTEAFF; j_gene: TRBJ1-1; d_gene: .; v_gene: TRBV30; abundance: many
CDR3nt: TGCGCCAGCAGCCGGGGGACAGCCGCAATGAACACCATATATTTT; CDR3aa: CASSRGTAAMNTIYF; j_gene: TRBJ1-3; d_gene: TRBD1; v_gene: TRBV4-1; abundance: .
CDR3nt: TGTGCCAGCAGCTTAGATTTTCAGGGGTTCAATGAGCAGTTCTTC; CDR3aa: CASSLDFQGFNEQFF; j_gene: TRBJ2-1; d_gene: .; v_gene: TRBV11-2; abundance: many
CDR3nt: TGTGCCAGCAGTTTTGGGCCCACCTACGAGCAGTACTTC; CDR3aa: CASSFGPTYEQYF; j_gene: TRBJ2-7; d_gene: .; v_gene: TRBV28; abundance: many
CDR3nt: TGTGCCAGCAGAGAACAGGGGCGTACTGAAGCTTTCTTT; CDR3aa: CASREQGRTEAFF; j_gene: TRBJ1-1; d_gene: TRBD1; v_gene: TRBV6-4; abundance: few
CDR3nt: TGTGCCAGCAGCGACAAACAGCCCCAGCATTTT; CDR3aa: CASSDKQPQHF; j_gene: TRBJ1-5; d_gene: .; v_gene: TRBV28; abundance: many
CDR3nt: TGCAGCGTGGGGACTAGCGGGAGCGAGACCCAGTACTTC; CDR3aa: CSVGTSGSETQYF; j_gene: TRBJ2-5; d_gene: TRBD2; v_gene: TRBV29-1; abundance: many
CDR3nt: TGTGCCAGCTCACCATCAGGTCGGGGGGGATACCAAGAGACCCAGTACTTC; CDR3aa: CASSPSGRGGYQETQYF; j_gene: TRBJ2-5; d_gene: TRBD2; v_gene: TRBV18; abundance: many
CDR3nt: TGTGCCAGCAGTGAGTTCGGGCTGGGGACCGGGGAGCTGTTTTTT; CDR3aa: CASSEFGLGTGELFF; j_gene: TRBJ2-2; d_gene: .; v_gene: TRBV6-1; abundance: many
CDR3nt: TGTGCCAGCAGTTCCGGGACAGGGGTCATCAATGAGCAGTTCTTC; CDR3aa: CASSSGTGVINEQFF; j_gene: TRBJ2-1; d_gene: TRBD1; v_gene: TRBV7-8; abundance: few
CDR3nt: TGTGCCAGCAGTTTGGGCAGAGCGGGGGGGAACACCGGGGAGCTGTTTTTT; CDR3aa: CASSLGRAGGNTGELFF; j_gene: TRBJ2-2; d_gene: TRBD2; v_gene: TRBV28; abundance: many
CDR3nt: TGTGCCAGCAGTTCCCTCGGGGTCGCTAACTATGGCTACACCTTC; CDR3aa: CASSSLGVANYGYTF; j_gene: TRBJ1-2; d_gene: .; v_gene: TRBV28; abundance: many
CDR3nt: TGCGCCAGCAGCTGGACAGGGGCCACCGGGGAGCTGTTTTTT; CDR3aa: CASSWTGATGELFF; j_gene: TRBJ2-2; d_gene: TRBD1; v_gene: TRBV5-1; abundance: few
CDR3nt: TGCAGCGTTGGCAATAGCGGGTACTCCTACAATGAGCAGTTCTTC; CDR3aa: CSVGNSGYSYNEQFF; j_gene: TRBJ2-1; d_gene: TRBD2; v_gene: TRBV29-1; abundance: many
CDR3nt: TGCGCCAGCAGCGGGGCGGGAGGGACCCACAATGAGCAGTTCTTC; CDR3aa: CASSGAGGTHNEQFF; j_gene: TRBJ2-1; d_gene: TRBD2; v_gene: TRBV5-1; abundance: many
CDR3nt: TGTGCCAGCAGCGTCTTAGGACAGGGGAATGAGCAGTTCTTC; CDR3aa: CASSVLGQGNEQFF; j_gene: TRBJ2-1; d_gene: TRBD1; v_gene: TRBV9; abundance: many
CDR3nt: TGTGCCAGCAGCAACCCTGAAGGTCGGGCCCTCCACTTT; CDR3aa: CASSNPEGRALHF; j_gene: TRBJ1-6; d_gene: .; v_gene: TRBV11-1; abundance: many
CDR3nt: TGTGCCAGCAGTTACTCGCCATCCTACGAGCAGTACTTC; CDR3aa: CASSYSPSYEQYF; j_gene: TRBJ2-7; d_gene: .; v_gene: TRBV6-8; abundance: .
CDR3nt: TGTGCCAGCAGCTTATCGGCTAGCGGGAGAGCTTACCAAGAGACCCAGTACTTC; CDR3aa: CASSLSASGRAYQETQYF; j_gene: TRBJ2-5; d_gene: TRBD2; v_gene: TRBV7-6; abundance: many
CDR3nt: TGCAGCGTTTCGACAGGATACTCCTACGAGCAGTACTTC; CDR3aa: CSVSTGYSYEQYF; j_gene: TRBJ2-7; d_gene: .; v_gene: TRBV29-1; abundance: many
CDR3nt: TGTGCCAGCAGCTTAGAATCCGGGCTAGCGGGGTGGTTCTTC; CDR3aa: CASSLESGLAGWFF; j_gene: TRBJ2-1; d_gene: TRBD2; v_gene: TRBV7-2; abundance: many
CDR3nt: TGCGCCAGCAGCCAAGATCGGGGTACTGGGACATGGGAAGATACGCAGTATTTT; CDR3aa: CASSQDRGTGTWEDTQYF; j_gene: TRBJ2-3; d_gene: .; v_gene: TRBV4-1; abundance: many
CDR3nt: TGTGCCTGGAGTGTTACCTCAGGGGCACCCCTCCACTTT; CDR3aa: CAWSVTSGAPLHF; j_gene: TRBJ1-6; d_gene: .; v_gene: TRBV30; abundance: many
CDR3nt: TGTGCCAGCAGCCCATCGACCGGGACAGGGGTCCATGAGCAGTTCTTC; CDR3aa: CASSPSTGTGVHEQFF; j_gene: TRBJ2-1; d_gene: TRBD1; v_gene: TRBV7-3; abundance: many
CDR3nt: TGTGCCAGCCTAGCGGAGGCGAACACCGGGGAGCTGTTTTTT; CDR3aa: CASLAEANTGELFF; j_gene: TRBJ2-2; d_gene: TRBD2; v_gene: TRBV2; abundance: many
CDR3nt: TGTGCCAGCAGCCGCGGGGCACCGAGCTCCTACGAGCAGTACTTC; CDR3aa: CASSRGAPSSYEQYF; j_gene: TRBJ2-7; d_gene: .; v_gene: TRBV14; abundance: many
CDR3nt: TGTGCCAGCAGTGCTAACCGGGCTAGCGGAACCTACGAGCAGTACTTC; CDR3aa: CASSANRASGTYEQYF; j_gene: TRBJ2-7; d_gene: TRBD2; v_gene: TRBV5-6; abundance: .
CDR3nt: TGTGCCAGCAGTTTACCCGCCAGAAAAGCTTTCTTT; CDR3aa: CASSLPARKAFF; j_gene: TRBJ1-1; d_gene: .; v_gene: TRBV28; abundance: many
CDR3nt: TGTGCCAGCAGTTTTGGTAGCGGGAGTCAGTACAATGAGCAGTTCTTC; CDR3aa: CASSFGSGSQYNEQFF; j_gene: TRBJ2-1; d_gene: TRBD2; v_gene: TRBV28; abundance: many
CDR3nt: TGCAGCGTCGACAGTGACTACGAGCAGTACTTC; CDR3aa: CSVDSDYEQYF; j_gene: TRBJ2-7; d_gene: .; v_gene: TRBV29-1; abundance: many
CDR3nt: TGTGCCAGCACGGGAACAGGGGGTTCACCCCTCCACTTT; CDR3aa: CASTGTGGSPLHF; j_gene: TRBJ1-6; d_gene: TRBD1; v_gene: TRBV2; abundance: .
CDR3nt: TGCGCCAGCAGCCAAGACCCTTACCCCAGCTCCTACAATGAGCAGTTCTTC; CDR3aa: CASSQDPYPSSYNEQFF; j_gene: TRBJ2-1; d_gene: .; v_gene: TRBV4-3; abundance: many
CDR3nt: TGTGCCAGCAGCAAAGGGTCATTGTGGGCTTTCTTCGGGAATTGCTACGAGCAGTACTTC; CDR3aa: CASSKGSLWAFFGNCYEQYF; j_gene: TRBJ2-7; d_gene: .; v_gene: TRBV21-1; abundance: many
CDR3nt: TGCAGTGCTAGAGTTGTACAGGGCGAAAATTCACCCCTCCACTTT; CDR3aa: CSARVVQGENSPLHF; j_gene: TRBJ1-6; d_gene: .; v_gene: TRBV20-1; abundance: many
CDR3nt: TGTGCCAGCAGCAACTTAGACAGCAAGACACAAGAGCAGTTCTTC; CDR3aa: CASSNLDSKTQEQFF; j_gene: TRBJ2-1; d_gene: .; v_gene: TRBV28; abundance: many
CDR3nt: TGTGCCAGCAGCCAAGATACAAGCGGGGACAGGGGGCCAAACTATGGCTACACCTTC; CDR3aa: CASSQDTSGDRGPNYGYTF; j_gene: TRBJ1-2; d_gene: TRBD1; v_gene: TRBV14; abundance: many
CDR3nt: TGTGCCAGCAGCTGGGGGGTTAATTCACCCCTCCACTTT; CDR3aa: CASSWGVNSPLHF; j_gene: TRBJ1-6; d_gene: .; v_gene: TRBV5-4; abundance: .
CDR3nt: TGTGCCAGCAGCTCTAGTGGCAGAGACACTGAAGCTTTCTTT; CDR3aa: CASSSSGRDTEAFF; j_gene: TRBJ1-1; d_gene: .; v_gene: TRBV7-2; abundance: many
CDR3nt: TGTGCCAGCAGTTTGTCACAGGGCACAGATACGCAGTATTTT; CDR3aa: CASSLSQGTDTQYF; j_gene: TRBJ2-3; d_gene: .; v_gene: TRBV28; abundance: many
CDR3nt: TGTGCCAGCACCATCGGACTAGCCTTAGGAGGTGAGCAGTACTTC; CDR3aa: CASTIGLALGGEQYF; j_gene: TRBJ2-7; d_gene: TRBD2; v_gene: TRBV12-3/TRBV12-4; abundance: .